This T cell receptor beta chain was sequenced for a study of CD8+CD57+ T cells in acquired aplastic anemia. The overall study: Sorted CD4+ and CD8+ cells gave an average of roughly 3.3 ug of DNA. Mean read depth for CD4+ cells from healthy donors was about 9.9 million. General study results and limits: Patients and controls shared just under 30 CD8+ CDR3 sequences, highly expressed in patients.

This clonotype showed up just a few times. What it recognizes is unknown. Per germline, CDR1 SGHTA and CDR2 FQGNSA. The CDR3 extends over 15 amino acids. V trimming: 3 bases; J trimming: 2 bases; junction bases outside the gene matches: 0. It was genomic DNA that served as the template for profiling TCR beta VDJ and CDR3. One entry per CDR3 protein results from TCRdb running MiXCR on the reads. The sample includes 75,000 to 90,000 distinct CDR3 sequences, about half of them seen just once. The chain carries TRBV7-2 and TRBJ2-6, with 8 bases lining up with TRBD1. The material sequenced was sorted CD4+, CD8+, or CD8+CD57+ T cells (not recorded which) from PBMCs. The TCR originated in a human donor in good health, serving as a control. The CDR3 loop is CASSLDRAGANVLTF. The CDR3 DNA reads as TGTGCCAGCAGCTTGGACAGGGCTGGGGCCAACGTCCTGACTTTC.